The 32 T cell receptor beta chains reported below all come from one sample, sequenced in a study of PD-1 blockade in mismatch repair-deficient tumors. Sequencing used immunoSEQ multiplex PCR; TCRdb keeps in-frame clones, though not all of them. This sample has about 38,000 clones, with roughly 77% found just once. Sequences were derived from peripheral blood, sampled 4 weeks after starting pembrolizumab. These receptors were obtained from an adult with mismatch repair-deficient cancer.

CDR3 protein: CASSSAGTDYEQYF. CDR3 nucleotides: TGTGCCAGTAGTTCAGCCGGGACAGACTACGAGCAGTACTTC. The V and J genes are TRBV19 and TRBJ2-7; 7 positions agree with TRBD1. J was trimmed by 3 bases and V by 5 bases; bases with no gene match: 7. Germline V gene lookup returns CDR1 LNHDA and CDR2 SQIVND (reference sequence). CDR3 length: 14 amino acids.

In this sample, this clone turned up once. The chain recombines TRBV20-1 with TRBJ2-1; D is undetermined. With 0 bases removed from V and 13 bases from J, the gap between germline ends came to 10 bases. The CDR3 is 11 amino acids. Germline CDR1 and CDR2: DFQATT and SNEGSKA (reference sequence). In DNA, the CDR3 is TGCAGTGCTAGAGATTCCTTTGGTCAGTTCTTC. This translates into CSARDSFGQFF.

A few counts support this clone. The CDR3 region has the DNA TGTGCCAGCAGCTTAGGGCCGGGTGACCGTTACGAGCAGTACTTC. This codes for CASSLGPGDRYEQYF. The chain carries TRBV7-2 and TRBJ2-7; unclear D gene. This CDR3 has 15 residues. Trimming left V 1 base short and J 4 bases short, with 14 bases between. CDR1 is SGHTA, CDR2 FQGNSA, per germline.

The CDR3 nucleotides are TGTGCCAGCAGCGGGGGGGATGAGCAGTTCTTC. Protein product: CASSGGDEQFF. The chain combines TRBV5-4 with TRBJ2-1; 7 bases fit TRBD2. This CDR3 comprises 11 residues. V lost 4 bases, J lost 8 bases, and 0 bases stayed unmatched. CDR1 and CDR2 from the germline V gene are SGHNT and YYREEE (reference sequence).

The gene calls are TRBV6-4 and TRBJ2-1, with 10 bases lining up with TRBD2. The CDR3 extends over 14 amino acids. Germline trimming cut 5 bases from V and 4 bases from J; bases unmatched to any gene: 2. The V gene's germline CDR1 is MRHNA and CDR2 SNTAGT. This CDR3 is CASSRTSGYNEQFF. The CDR3 DNA reads as TGTGCCAGCAGTAGGACTAGCGGATACAATGAGCAGTTCTTC.

The chain recombines TRBV7-6 with TRBJ2-7; a weak D match, TRBD1 (6 bases). With 6 bases removed from V and 5 bases from J, the gap between germline ends came to 17 bases. CDR3 length: 14 amino acids. Germline V CDR1 and CDR2: SGHVS, FNYEAQ. DNA for the CDR3: TGTGCCAGCAGGTTAATGTCAGGGGCCCACGAGCAGTACTTC. Translation: CASRLMSGAHEQYF.

This clone appeared once. The J gene is TRBJ2-1, the V gene TRBV5-1; D possibly corresponds to TRBD2 (5 bases). The CDR3 sequence is 13 residues long. Germline V lookup: CDR1 SGHRS, CDR2 YFSETQ. The V gene lost 4 bases and the J gene lost 12 bases, with 17 bases spanning the gap. CDR3 DNA: TGCGCCAGCAGCCCCCGGGAAAGCCCACGGCAGTTCTTC. Protein sequence: CASSPRESPRQFF.

CDR3 in amino acids: CASSPQTAYEQYF. The CDR3 DNA is TGTGCCAGCAGCCCCCAGACAGCCTACGAGCAGTACTTC. The chain couples TRBV5-8 to TRBJ2-7; maybe TRBD1 (5 bases). Germline CDR1 is SGHTS and CDR2 is YDEGEE. The V end lost 4 bases, the J end lost 2 bases, and 10 bases lay between the germline ends. There are 13 residues in the CDR3.

This clone was counted only a few times. The chain employs TRBV4-1 and TRBJ1-1; 7 positions agree with TRBD1. V was pared by 2 bases and J by 5 bases, with 17 bases of the junction left unmatched. Germline V gives CDR1 MGHRA, CDR2 YSYEKL. The CDR3 covers 18 residues. CDR3 sequence reads: CASSQLTLIQGPGTEAFF. The CDR3, as DNA: TGCGCCAGCAGCCAACTCACACTCATACAGGGGCCGGGGACTGAAGCTTTCTTT.

This clone was recorded once. The chain carries TRBV27 and TRBJ2-7; 9 nucleotides line up with TRBD1. The V gene's germline CDR1 is MNHEY and CDR2 SMNVEV (reference sequence). CDR3 size: 14 residues. V lost 3 bases, J lost 4 bases, and 4 bases stayed unmatched. CDR3 sequence reads: CASSFQTGGYEQYF. The CDR3 bases are TGTGCCAGCAGTTTTCAGACAGGGGGGTACGAGCAGTACTTC.

The chain combines TRBV5-1 with TRBJ1-1, with D uncertain. Germline lookup yields CDR1 SGHRS and CDR2 YFSETQ. The CDR3 is made up of 14 amino acids. Trimming stripped 0 bases from V and 4 bases from J, with 10 bases between. CDR3 amino acids: CASSLGLGITEAFF. For the CDR3, the DNA is TGCGCCAGCAGCTTGGGTTTAGGGATCACTGAAGCTTTCTTT.

By share of the sample, this clone is hyperexpanded. This chain links TRBV29-1 with TRBJ1-2; 8 bases line up with TRBD1. The junction had 8 bases not matched to a gene; V was cut back by 4 bases and J by 4 bases. Germline loops: CDR1 SQVTM, CDR2 ANQGSEA. This CDR3 region has 14 residues. This CDR3 is CSVVPGTGAYGYTF. DNA of the CDR3: TGCAGCGTTGTGCCCGGGACAGGAGCCTATGGCTACACCTTC.

The chain recombines TRBV13 with TRBJ2-7, with D possibly TRBD1 on 7 matching bases. Trimming cost V 5 bases and J 3 bases, with 23 bases left between them. The germline CDR1 and CDR2 sequences are PRHDT and FYEKMQ (reference sequence). The CDR3 consists of 17 residues. This CDR3 is CASSPRGGGRGDYEQYF. The CDR3 region has the DNA TGTGCCAGCAGCCCCAGAGGAGGGGGCAGGGGGGACTACGAGCAGTACTTC.

The chain links TRBV11-2 to TRBJ2-4, with D uncertain. CDR1 and CDR2 from the germline V gene are SGHAT and FQNNGV. This CDR3 spans 12 amino acids. V lost 5 bases to trimming and J lost 5 bases, with 7 bases between them. In nucleotides, the CDR3 is TGTGCCAGCAGCCCACTCGAAAACATTCAGTACTTC. This gives the protein CASSPLENIQYF. Based on the CDR3 plus reference TRBV11-2 and TRBJ2-4, the full variable domain is EAGVAQSPRYKIIEKRQSVAFWCNPISGHATLYWYQQILGQGPKLLIQFQNNGVVDDSQLPKDRFSAERLKGVDSTLKIQPAKLEDSAVYLCASSPLENIQYFGAGTRLSVL.

Here the CDR3 DNA reads TGTGCCAGCAGCTCAGGGGTGACTGGGGCCAACGTCCTGACTTTC. Translation gives CASSSGVTGANVLTF. The V call is TRBV11-1, the J call TRBJ2-6; TRBD1 is a possible D gene (6 bases). The germline gives CDR1 SGHAT, CDR2 FQDESV (reference sequence). V was shortened by 4 bases and J by 2 bases, with 9 bases between the two germline ends. This CDR3 contains 15 residues.

The rearrangement uses TRBV6-5 and TRBJ2-2, with D possibly matching TRBD1 (6 bases). CDR1 is MNHEY, CDR2 SVGAGI, per germline. The CDR3 is made up of 14 amino acids. V shed 5 bases and J shed 7 bases, with 14 bases lying between them. The CDR3 sequence is CASSPGTYGGELFF. The CDR3 DNA sequence: TGTGCCAGCAGTCCCGGGACATACGGCGGGGAGCTGTTTTTT.

Remarks on this clone: This same CDR3 is encoded by further DNA sequences in the sample. The chain has TRBV6-5 and TRBJ2-3, with 10 bases identical to TRBD1. The CDR3 consists of 14 residues. The V segment lost 6 bases and the J segment 3 bases; nucleotides outside the gene matches: 3. In germline, CDR1 is MNHEY, CDR2 SVGAGI. The DNA of the CDR3 is TGTGCCAGCAGGCGGACAGGGGGAACAGATACGCAGTATTTT. It translates to CASRRTGGTDTQYF.

The V and J genes are TRBV9 and TRBJ2-5; D is unclear. Per germline, CDR1 SGDLS and CDR2 YYNGEE. Trimming stripped 3 bases from V and 5 bases from J, with 8 bases between. The CDR3 length is 12 residues. The CDR3 spells CASSGPMETQYF. The DNA for the CDR3 is TGTGCCAGCAGCGGCCCGATGGAGACCCAGTACTTC. Drawing the rest from reference TRBV9 and TRBJ2-5, the complete variable domain is DSGVTQTPKHLITATGQRVTLRCSPRSGDLSVYWYQQSLDQGLQFLIQYYNGEERAKGNILERFSAQQFPDLHSELNLSSLELGDSALYFCASSGPMETQYFGPGTRLLVL.

With respect to this clone: Different DNA sequences within this sample yield the same CDR3. J is TRBJ1-1 and V is TRBV5-1; D not resolved. V was pared by 0 bases and J by 8 bases, with 5 bases between. This CDR3 is built from 11 residues. Germline V gives CDR1 SGHRS, CDR2 YFSETQ. CDR3 residues: CASSLGLEAFF. CDR3 nucleotide sequence: TGCGCCAGCAGCTTGGGGCTAGAAGCTTTCTTT.

The chain joins TRBV29-1 to TRBJ2-1; 7 bases are a match to TRBD1. CDR1 and CDR2 (germline): SQVTM, ANQGSEA. The CDR3 runs 13 residues. J gave up 9 bases and V 2 bases, and 7 bases lay outside the gene matches. The CDR3 sequence: CSVENRGYGEQFF. CDR3 sequence (DNA): TGCAGCGTTGAAAACAGGGGTTACGGTGAGCAGTTCTTC.

The J gene is TRBJ2-7, the V gene TRBV7-2; D gene ambiguous. Trimming cost V 5 bases and J 2 bases, with 7 bases left between them. In germline, CDR1 is SGHTA, CDR2 FQGNSA. The CDR3 loop spans 12 amino acids. CDR3 DNA sequence: TGTGCCAGCAGCCCGATCCCCTACGAGCAGTACTTC. Its translation: CASSPIPYEQYF.

This rearrangement joins TRBV28 to TRBJ1-5, with 9 bases aligning to TRBD1. From germline, CDR1 is MDHEN and CDR2 SYDVKM. CDR3 length equals 16 residues. V shed 4 bases and J 0 bases; nucleotides not matched to a gene: 4. Written as DNA, the CDR3 is TGTGCCAGCAGTTCCTGGACAGGGGCTAGCAATCAGCCCCAGCATTTT. It is translated as CASSSWTGASNQPQHF.

V gene TRBV30 combines with J gene TRBJ2-1, with TRBD2 matching over 11 bases. Unmatched junction bases numbered 2, after V lost 1 base and J lost 3 bases. The CDR3 has 15 amino acids. CDR1 is GTSNPN and CDR2 is SVGIG in the germline V gene (reference sequence). The CDR3 coding sequence is TGTGCCTGGAGTGCTAGCGGGAGGCTCTACAATGAGCAGTTCTTC. Its translation is CAWSASGRLYNEQFF.

V is TRBV7-9 and J is TRBJ1-1, with no clear D. The V end lost 5 bases, the J end lost 3 bases, and 10 bases lay between the germline ends. CDR1 is SEHNR and CDR2 is FQNEAQ in the germline V gene (reference sequence). The CDR3 covers 13 residues. The CDR3 coding sequence is TGTGCCAGCAGCCTTTCGTCGGACACTGAAGCTTTCTTT. Translating it yields CASSLSSDTEAFF.

The rearrangement uses TRBV25-1 and TRBJ2-2; D is perhaps TRBD2 (6 bases). CDR1 MGHDK and CDR2 SYGVNS come from the germline V gene. This CDR3 has 12 residues. Between the trimmed V and J ends, which lost 8 bases and 3 bases, there was a span of 7 bases. The CDR3 protein is CASGDYTGELFF. In DNA, the CDR3 is TGTGCCAGCGGGGACTACACCGGGGAGCTGTTTTTT.

This clone was seen once. The V and J genes are TRBV29-1 and TRBJ2-1; a possible D gene is TRBD2 (6 bases). Trimming took off 4 bases at V and 7 bases at J, with 8 bases between the two ends. The germline V gene encodes CDR1 SQVTM and CDR2 ANQGSEA. This CDR3 is built from 11 residues. The CDR3 DNA sequence: TGCAGCGTTGGCGGGGTGAATGAGCAGTTCTTC. Encoded protein: CSVGGVNEQFF.

The V and J genes are TRBV11-3 and TRBJ2-7; 7 bases fit TRBD1. J was trimmed by 1 base and V by 7 bases; bases with no gene match: 4. The germline CDR1 and CDR2 sequences are SGHNT and YENEEA. The CDR3 extends over 13 amino acids. CDR3 loop: CASMIQGSYEQYF. Written as DNA, the CDR3 is TGTGCCAGCATGATACAGGGGTCCTACGAGCAGTACTTC.

There are a few counts of this clone. This chain joins TRBV28 and TRBJ2-7, with a possible D match to TRBD2 (5 bases). The CDR3 totals 15 residues. Deletions cut 8 bases from V and 3 bases from J, with 20 bases between. Germline CDR1 MDHEN, CDR2 SYDVKM. CDR3 DNA sequence: TGTGCCAGCGGAGAAGCTGCGGGCCCCGTCTACGAGCAGTACTTC. It specifies CASGEAAGPVYEQYF.

The count of this clone is one. The rearrangement links TRBV6-1 to TRBJ2-7, with D possibly called TRBD1 or TRBD2 (5 bases each). The germline V and J ends were trimmed by 4 bases and 3 bases, with 16 bases remaining between them. The CDR3 runs to 15 residues. Germline lookup yields CDR1 MNHNS and CDR2 SASEGT. The CDR3 DNA reads as TGTGCCAGCAGTGCGGGACGGGTTCTCAACTACGAGCAGTACTTC. Translation gives CASSAGRVLNYEQYF.

V gene TRBV11-1 combines with J gene TRBJ2-2, with TRBD2 matching over 9 bases. The ends lost 1 base at V and 5 bases at J; junction bases unmatched: 5. CDR1 is SGHAT and CDR2 is FQDESV in the germline V gene (reference sequence). The CDR3 loop spans 16 amino acids. CDR3 region: CASSLVLAGTTGELFF. In DNA form, the CDR3 reads TGTGCCAGCAGCTTAGTCCTAGCGGGAACTACCGGGGAGCTGTTTTTT. Looking up the rest from reference TRBV11-1 and TRBJ2-2 gives the full variable domain: EAEVAQSPRYKITEKSQAVAFWCDPISGHATLYWYRQILGQGPELLVQFQDESVVDDSQLPKDRFSAERLKGVDSTLKIQPAELGDSAMYLCASSLVLAGTTGELFFGEGSRLTVL.

The gene calls are TRBV2 and TRBJ2-2; TRBD2 matches 8 bases. Germline V lookup: CDR1 SNHLY, CDR2 FYNNEI. The CDR3 consists of 16 residues. The ends lost 5 bases at V and 3 bases at J; junction bases unmatched: 8. The DNA of the CDR3 is TGTGCCAGCAGTCCTGTCGGGGGGGTGGACACCGGGGAGCTGTTTTTT. Translated, it gives CASSPVGGVDTGELFF.

This chain connects TRBV7-2 to TRBJ2-3; D gene ambiguous. Trimming stripped 5 bases from V and 8 bases from J, with 8 bases between. Germline-derived CDR1 and CDR2 are SGHTA and FQGNSA. The CDR3 runs 11 residues. CDR3 nucleotides: TGTGCCAGCAGCCCTCTAGGTACGCAGTATTTT. Its protein product is CASSPLGTQYF.